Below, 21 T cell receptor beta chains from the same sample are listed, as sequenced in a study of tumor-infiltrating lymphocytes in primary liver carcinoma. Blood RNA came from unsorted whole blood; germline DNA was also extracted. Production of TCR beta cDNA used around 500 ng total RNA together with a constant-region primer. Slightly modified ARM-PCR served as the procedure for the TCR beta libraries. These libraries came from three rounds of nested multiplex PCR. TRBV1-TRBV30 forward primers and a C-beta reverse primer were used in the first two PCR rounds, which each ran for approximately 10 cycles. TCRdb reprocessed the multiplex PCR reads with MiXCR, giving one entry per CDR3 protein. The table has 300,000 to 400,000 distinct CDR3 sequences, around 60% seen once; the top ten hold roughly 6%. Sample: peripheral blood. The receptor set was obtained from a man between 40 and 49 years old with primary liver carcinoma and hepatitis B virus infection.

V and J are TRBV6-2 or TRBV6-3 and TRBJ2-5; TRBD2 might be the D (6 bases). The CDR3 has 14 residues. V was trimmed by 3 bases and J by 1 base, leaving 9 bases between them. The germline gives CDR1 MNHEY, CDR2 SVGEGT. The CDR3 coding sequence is TGTGCCAGCAGTTATTGGGGGGTCCAAGAGACCCAGTACTTC. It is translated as CASSYWGVQETQYF.

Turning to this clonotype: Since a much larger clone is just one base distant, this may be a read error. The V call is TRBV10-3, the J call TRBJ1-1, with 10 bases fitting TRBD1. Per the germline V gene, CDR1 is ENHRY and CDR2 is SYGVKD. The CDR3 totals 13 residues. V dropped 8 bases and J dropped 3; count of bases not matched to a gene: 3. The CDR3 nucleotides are TGTGCCATCGGGACAGGGGACTACACTGAAGCTTTCTTT. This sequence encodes CAIGTGDYTEAFF.

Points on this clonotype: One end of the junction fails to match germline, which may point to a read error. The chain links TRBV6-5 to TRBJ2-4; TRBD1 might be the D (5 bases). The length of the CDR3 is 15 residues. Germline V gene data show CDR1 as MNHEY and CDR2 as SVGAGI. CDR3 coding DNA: TGTGCCAGCACTTCCAGGGCGGCCGGCAAAAACATTCAGTACTTT. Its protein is CASTSRAAGKNIQYF.

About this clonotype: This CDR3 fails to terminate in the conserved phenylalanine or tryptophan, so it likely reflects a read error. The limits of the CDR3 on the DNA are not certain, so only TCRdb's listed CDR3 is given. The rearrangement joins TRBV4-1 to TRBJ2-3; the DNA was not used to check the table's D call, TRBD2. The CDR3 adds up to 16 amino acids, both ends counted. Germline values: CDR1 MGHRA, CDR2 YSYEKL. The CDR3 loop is CASSQFVTGPTDTQYL.

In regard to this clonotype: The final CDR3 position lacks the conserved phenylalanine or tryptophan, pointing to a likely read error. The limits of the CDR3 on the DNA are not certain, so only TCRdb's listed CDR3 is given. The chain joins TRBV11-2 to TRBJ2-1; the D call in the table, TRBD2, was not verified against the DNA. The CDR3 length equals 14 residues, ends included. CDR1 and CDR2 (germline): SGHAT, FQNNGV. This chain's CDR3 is CASSKAGNRSPKFS.

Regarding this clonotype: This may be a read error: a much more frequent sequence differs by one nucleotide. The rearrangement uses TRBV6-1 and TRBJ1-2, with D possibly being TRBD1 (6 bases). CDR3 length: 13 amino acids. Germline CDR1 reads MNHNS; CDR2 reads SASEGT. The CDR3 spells CASNEAIGGQYTF. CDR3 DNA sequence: TGTGCCAGCAATGAAGCGATCGGGGGGCAGTACACCTTC.

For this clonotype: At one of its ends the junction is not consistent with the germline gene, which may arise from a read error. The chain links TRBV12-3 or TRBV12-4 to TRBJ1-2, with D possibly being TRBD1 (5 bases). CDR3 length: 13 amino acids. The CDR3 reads CGSNTDRDYGYTF. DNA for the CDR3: TGTGGCAGCAATACCGACAGAGACTATGGCTACACCTTC.

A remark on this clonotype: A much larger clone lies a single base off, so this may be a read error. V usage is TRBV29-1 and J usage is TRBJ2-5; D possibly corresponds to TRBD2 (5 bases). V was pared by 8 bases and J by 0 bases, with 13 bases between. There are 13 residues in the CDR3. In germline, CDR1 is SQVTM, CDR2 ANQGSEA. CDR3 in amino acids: CSNTGVYQETQYF. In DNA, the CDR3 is TGCAGCAACACCGGGGTCTACCAAGAGACCCAGTACTTC. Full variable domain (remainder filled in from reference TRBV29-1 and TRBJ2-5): SAVISQKPSRDICQRGTSLTIQCQVDSQVTMMFWYRQQPGQSLTLIATANQGSEATYESGFVIDKFPISRPNLTFSTLTVSNMSPEDSSIYLCSNTGVYQETQYFGPGTRLLVL.

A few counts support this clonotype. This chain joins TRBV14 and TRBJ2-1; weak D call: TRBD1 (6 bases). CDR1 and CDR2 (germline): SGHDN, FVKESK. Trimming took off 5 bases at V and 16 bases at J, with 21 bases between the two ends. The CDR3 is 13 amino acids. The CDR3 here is CASSFRTWWGQFF. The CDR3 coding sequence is TGTGCCAGCAGCTTCCGTACATGGTGGGGGCAATTCTTC.

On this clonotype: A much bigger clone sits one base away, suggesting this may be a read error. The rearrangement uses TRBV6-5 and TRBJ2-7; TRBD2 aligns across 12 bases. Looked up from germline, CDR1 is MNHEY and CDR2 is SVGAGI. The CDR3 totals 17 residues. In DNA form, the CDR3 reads TGTGACAGCAGTTACTCAGGACTAGCGGGGATACCAGGCGAGCAGTACTTC. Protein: CDSSYSGLAGIPGEQYF.

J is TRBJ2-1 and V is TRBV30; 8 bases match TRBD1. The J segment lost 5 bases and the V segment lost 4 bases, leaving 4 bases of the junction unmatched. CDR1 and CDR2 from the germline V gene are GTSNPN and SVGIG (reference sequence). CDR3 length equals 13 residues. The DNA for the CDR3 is TGTGCCTGGAATCGACAGGGGAACAATGAGCAGTTCTTC. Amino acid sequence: CAWNRQGNNEQFF.

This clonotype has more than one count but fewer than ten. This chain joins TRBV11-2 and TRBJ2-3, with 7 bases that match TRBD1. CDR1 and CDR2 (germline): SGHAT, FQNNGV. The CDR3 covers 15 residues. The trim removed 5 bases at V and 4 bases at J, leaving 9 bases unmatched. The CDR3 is CASSLRQGVADTQYF. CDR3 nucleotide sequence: TGTGCCAGCAGCCTTAGACAGGGTGTGGCAGATACGCAGTATTTT.

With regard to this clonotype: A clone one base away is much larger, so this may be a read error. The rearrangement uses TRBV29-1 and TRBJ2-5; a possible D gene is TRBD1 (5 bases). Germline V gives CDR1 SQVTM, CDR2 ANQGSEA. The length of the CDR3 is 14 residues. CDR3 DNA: TGCAGCGTTGAAGATCTTCGCAGGGAAGAGATCCAGTACTTC. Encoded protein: CSVEDLRREEIQYF.

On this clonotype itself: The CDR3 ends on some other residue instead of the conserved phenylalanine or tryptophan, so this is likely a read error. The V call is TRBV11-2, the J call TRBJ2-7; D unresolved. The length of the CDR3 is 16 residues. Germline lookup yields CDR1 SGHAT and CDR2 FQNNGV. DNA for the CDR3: TGTGCCAACAGCCGTAGTGGCAGATCCTGGATGTACGAGCAGTACCTC. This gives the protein CANSRSGRSWMYEQYL.

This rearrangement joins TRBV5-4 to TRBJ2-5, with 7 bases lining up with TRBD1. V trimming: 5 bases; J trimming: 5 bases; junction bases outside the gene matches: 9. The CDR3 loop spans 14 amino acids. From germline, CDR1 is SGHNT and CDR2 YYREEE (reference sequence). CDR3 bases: TGTGCCAGCAGTCAACAGGGGCCGGATGAGACCCAGTACTTC. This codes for CASSQQGPDETQYF. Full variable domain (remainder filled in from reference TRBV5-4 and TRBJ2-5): ETGVTQSPTHLIKTRGQQVTLRCSSQSGHNTVSWYQQALGQGPQFIFQYYREEENGRGNFPPRFSGLQFPNYSSELNVNALELDDSALYLCASSQQGPDETQYFGPGTRLLVL.

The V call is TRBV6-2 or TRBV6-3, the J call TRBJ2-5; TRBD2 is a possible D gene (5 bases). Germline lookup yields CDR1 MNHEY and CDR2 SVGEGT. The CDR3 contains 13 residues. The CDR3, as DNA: TGTGATAGCAGTTGGAACCGCGGGGAGACCCAGTACTTC. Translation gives CDSSWNRGETQYF.

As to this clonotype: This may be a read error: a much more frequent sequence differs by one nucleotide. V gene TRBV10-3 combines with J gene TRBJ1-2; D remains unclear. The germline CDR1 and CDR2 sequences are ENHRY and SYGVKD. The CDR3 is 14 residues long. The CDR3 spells CAINTDGSNYGCTF. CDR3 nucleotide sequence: TGTGCCATCAACACAGACGGAAGCAACTATGGCTGCACCTTC.

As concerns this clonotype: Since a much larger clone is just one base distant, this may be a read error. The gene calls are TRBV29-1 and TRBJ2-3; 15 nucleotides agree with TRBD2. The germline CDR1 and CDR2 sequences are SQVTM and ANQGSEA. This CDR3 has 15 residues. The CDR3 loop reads CNVGGLAGGRNTQYF. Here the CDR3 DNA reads TGCAACGTTGGGGGACTAGCGGGAGGAAGGAATACGCAGTATTTT.

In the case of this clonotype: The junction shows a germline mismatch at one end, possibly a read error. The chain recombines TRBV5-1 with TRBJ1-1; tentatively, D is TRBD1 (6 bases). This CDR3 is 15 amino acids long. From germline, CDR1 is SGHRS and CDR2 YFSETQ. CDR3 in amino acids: CASSLAGTPDTEALF. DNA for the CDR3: TGCGCCAGCAGCTTGGCCGGGACACCCGACACTGAAGCTTTATTT.

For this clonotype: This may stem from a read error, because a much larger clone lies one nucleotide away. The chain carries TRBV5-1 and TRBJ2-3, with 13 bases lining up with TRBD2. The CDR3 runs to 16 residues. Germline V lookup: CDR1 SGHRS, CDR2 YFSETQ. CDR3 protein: CASGLAGELGTYTQYF. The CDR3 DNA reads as TGCGCCAGCGGACTAGCGGGAGAATTAGGCACATATACGCAGTATTTT.

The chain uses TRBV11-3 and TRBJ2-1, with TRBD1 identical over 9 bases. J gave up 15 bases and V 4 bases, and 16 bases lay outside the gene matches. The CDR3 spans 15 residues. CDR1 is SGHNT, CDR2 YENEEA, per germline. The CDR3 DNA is TGTGCCAGCAGCTCCAGACAGGGGGTAGGCAATGAACTGTTCTTC. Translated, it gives CASSSRQGVGNELFF.